The clone carrying this T cell receptor beta chain was counted at least ten times. Its antigen is not identified. Graves' hyperthyroidism was deemed stable given no ophthalmopathy progression within 18 months. The authors took PBMCs from roughly 9.5 ml fresh peripheral blood. This sample is drawn from a study of T cells in Graves' hyperthyroidism and ophthalmopathy. Findings and caveats of the study: It was a median 6.5 months before onset that the model predicted ophthalmopathy.

The ends lost 4 bases at V and 5 bases at J; junction bases unmatched: 13. The V gene's germline CDR1 is GTSNPN and CDR2 SVGIG (reference sequence). The CDR3 extends over 15 amino acids. Authors of the study amplified TCR beta CDR3 regions from RNA transcripts. The TCR CDR3 was amplified in a first-round RT-PCR using the HTBI primer set. TCRdb reanalysed the multiplex PCR reads using MiXCR and keeps one entry per CDR3 protein. This sample has 400,000 to 500,000 distinct CDR3 sequences, with 13% to 15% found just once. The J gene is TRBJ1-2, the V gene TRBV30, with TRBD1 matching 7 bases. The clonotype comes from a woman aged 18-29 years with Graves' hyperthyroidism. The specimen was blood. The DNA for the CDR3 is TGTGCCTGGACCTCCGCCGGGACAGAGATTTATGGCTACACCTTC. Its protein is CAWTSAGTEIYGYTF.